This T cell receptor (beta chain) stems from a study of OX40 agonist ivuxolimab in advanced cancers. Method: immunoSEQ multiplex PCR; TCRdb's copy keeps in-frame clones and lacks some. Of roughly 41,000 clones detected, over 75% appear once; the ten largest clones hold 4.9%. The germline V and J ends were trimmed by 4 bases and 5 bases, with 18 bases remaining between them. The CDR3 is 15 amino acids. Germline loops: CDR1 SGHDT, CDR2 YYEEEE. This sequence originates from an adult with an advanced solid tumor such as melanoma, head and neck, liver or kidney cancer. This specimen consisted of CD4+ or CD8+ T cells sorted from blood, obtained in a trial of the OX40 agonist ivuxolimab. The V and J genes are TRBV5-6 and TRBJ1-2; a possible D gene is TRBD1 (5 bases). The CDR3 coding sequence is TGTGCCAGCAGCCAACCGCTGGGACTCGGGTATGGCTACACCTTC. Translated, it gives CASSQPLGLGYGYTF.